These 2 T cell receptor beta chains came from one sample sequenced in a study of Ad26.COV2.S vaccination and SARS-CoV-2 variants (dated by TCRdb to the early 2020s). The treatment or condition label on this specimen signifies: over 15 received Ad26.COV2.S at low or high dose, single or two shots; roughly five received placebo; per-sample allocation not given. Repertoires of vaccine and placebo recipients were sequenced from samples collected on day 63 after the first injection. Libraries were made using the immunoSEQ multiplex PCR assay. This immuneACCESS table, as held by TCRdb, lists in-frame sequences with V and J called but not all clones. Of the missing ones, under half trace to an unresolved V gene in checked studies; the others have no known cause. Within this sample are about 480,000 clones, with approximately 90% of them counted one time only. The ten largest clones take up over 10% of the sample.

Sample: peripheral blood, taken in a trial of Ad26.COV2.S vaccine versus placebo. Every receptor here comes from a person between 18 and 65 years old who received the Ad26.COV2.S COVID-19 vaccine or a placebo.

The rearrangement joins TRBV10-3 to TRBJ1-6; a weak D match, TRBD1 (5 bases). This CDR3 is built from 19 residues. V lost 3 bases and J lost 7, with 25 bases in between. CDR1 is ENHRY and CDR2 is SYGVKD in the germline V gene. CDR3 in amino acids: CAISDSYRGVAVRNSPLHF. The CDR3 nucleotides are TGTGCCATCAGTGACTCCTATAGGGGAGTAGCTGTACGGAATTCACCCCTCCACTTT.

The V and J genes are TRBV28 and TRBJ2-1; the D is unclear. CDR1 is MDHEN, CDR2 SYDVKM, per germline. The CDR3 has 16 amino acids. V lost 6 bases and J 2 bases, leaving 17 bases between the germline ends. CDR3 sequence (DNA): TGTGCCAGCAGCCCGACGGGTTTGAGGACCTACAATGAGCAGTTCTTC. Translating gives CASSPTGLRTYNEQFF.